One sample yielded the 21 T cell receptor beta chains listed below, sequenced in a study of blood T cells in healthy people across ages. The authors ran a second PCR of roughly 7 to 11 cycles using a sample-barcoded 5' primer and a J-beta primer mix. In TCRdb, the 5' RACE reads were re-called with MiXCR into one record per CDR3 protein. The sample carries approximately 810,000 distinct CDR3 sequences, 35% to 40% recorded once. The specimen sequenced was blood. The receptors stem from a man younger than 30 in good health.

V is TRBV10-3 and J is TRBJ2-5, with 12 bases fitting TRBD2. The trim removed 6 bases at V and 11 bases at J, leaving 16 bases unmatched. The V gene's germline CDR1 is ENHRY and CDR2 SYGVKD. This CDR3 is built from 16 residues. The CDR3 sequence: CAIRLTSGGDFNEQYF. In nucleotides, the CDR3 is TGTGCCATCAGGCTGACTAGCGGGGGAGATTTTAATGAGCAGTACTTC.

The chain uses TRBV25-1 and TRBJ1-1; 7 bases align to TRBD1. Germline CDR1 is MGHDK and CDR2 is SYGVNS. CDR3 length: 14 amino acids. V trimming: 6 bases; J trimming: 5 bases; junction bases outside the gene matches: 9. The CDR3 spells CASRETGFYTEAFF. In DNA, the CDR3 is TGTGCCAGCAGAGAGACAGGGTTTTATACTGAAGCTTTCTTT.

A note on this clonotype: A read error may explain this, as a much larger clone is one base away. V gene TRBV25-1 combines with J gene TRBJ2-5, with TRBD2 matching over 7 bases. CDR1 is MGHDK, CDR2 SYGVNS, per germline. This CDR3 is 13 amino acids long. The V and J ends lost 6 bases and 2 bases, in that order; junction bases with no gene match: 3. In nucleotides, the CDR3 is TGTGCCAGCAGGAGCGGGGCTCAAGAGACCCAGTACTTC. It specifies CASRSGAQETQYF.

The chain employs TRBV4-1 and TRBJ2-2; tentative D call: TRBD2 (6 bases). The CDR3 length is 16 residues. V shed 0 bases and J shed 0 bases, with 8 bases lying between them. Germline loops: CDR1 MGHRA, CDR2 YSYEKL. This CDR3 is CASSQDSSANTGELFF. Written as DNA, the CDR3 is TGCGCCAGCAGCCAAGACTCTAGCGCGAACACCGGGGAGCTGTTTTTT.

The gene calls are TRBV7-2 and TRBJ2-5, with 8 bases fitting TRBD2. There are 14 residues in the CDR3. With 5 bases clipped from V and 5 bases from J, the junction kept 7 bases outside the gene matches. Germline V gene data show CDR1 as SGHTA and CDR2 as FQGNSA. The CDR3 sequence: CASSPAGVGETQYF. The CDR3 DNA is TGTGCCAGCAGCCCAGCGGGGGTGGGGGAGACCCAGTACTTC.

Comments on this clonotype: Compared with germline, one end of the junction differs, possibly owing to a read error. V and J are TRBV10-3 and TRBJ2-5; D perhaps matches TRBD2 (6 bases). This CDR3 comprises 14 residues. CDR1 and CDR2 from the germline V gene are ENHRY and SYGVKD. CDR3 in DNA: TGTGCCATCAGTCGGGATAGCGGAAAAGAGATCCAGTACTTC. Encoded protein: CAISRDSGKEIQYF.

This clonotype turned up a few times. The chain has TRBV12-3 or TRBV12-4 and TRBJ1-3, with 12 positions matching TRBD1. The V gene end was trimmed by 8 bases and the J gene end by 4 bases; junction bases not matched to a gene: 3. The CDR3 length is 14 residues. As DNA, the CDR3 is TGTGCCAGCCTAGGGACAGGGGGCGGAAACACCATATATTTT. Its translation is CASLGTGGGNTIYF.

As concerns this clonotype: Germline is not matched at one junction end, which may reflect a read error. The CDR3 is CSVSGSSGASVLTF. In DNA form, the CDR3 reads TGCAGCGTTTCTGGGAGCTCTGGGGCCAGCGTCCTGACTTTC. This chain connects TRBV29-1 to TRBJ2-6; perhaps D is TRBD1 or TRBD2 (5 bases each). The CDR3 is made up of 14 amino acids. CDR1 is SQVTM and CDR2 is ANQGSEA in the germline V gene.

The V and J genes are TRBV6-2 or TRBV6-3 and TRBJ1-5; D remains unclear. There are 13 residues in the CDR3. The germline V gene encodes CDR1 MNHEY and CDR2 SVGEGT. Trimming stripped 7 bases from V and 0 bases from J, with 7 bases between. The CDR3, as DNA: TGTGCCAGCACGAAGATTAGCAATCAGCCCCAGCATTTT. Its translation: CASTKISNQPQHF.

The V and J genes are TRBV25-1 and TRBJ1-1; D gene uncertain. Germline values: CDR1 MGHDK, CDR2 SYGVNS. The CDR3 extends over 13 amino acids. V lost 1 base and J 3 bases, leaving 6 bases between the germline ends. The CDR3 DNA sequence: TGTGCCAGCAGTGAATGGCAGGACACTGAAGCTTTCTTT. Its protein is CASSEWQDTEAFF. Supplemented by reference TRBV25-1 and TRBJ1-1, the full variable domain reads EADIYQTPRYLVIGTGKKITLECSQTMGHDKMYWYQQDPGMELHLIHYSYGVNSTEKGDLSSESTVSRIRTEHFPLTLESARPSHTSQYLCASSEWQDTEAFFGQGTRLTVV.

This clonotype has only a few counts. This chain connects TRBV6-5 to TRBJ2-2; 9 nucleotides align to TRBD1. Germline values: CDR1 MNHEY, CDR2 SVGAGI. V was pared by 4 bases and J by 4 bases, with 16 bases of the junction left unmatched. The CDR3 is 19 amino acids. CDR3 in DNA: TGTGCCAGCAGTTTGAGCACCGGGACAGGGCAAGCCTTCACCGGGGAGCTGTTTTTT. This sequence encodes CASSLSTGTGQAFTGELFF.

The J gene is TRBJ2-3, the V gene TRBV7-2; TRBD2 matches at 7 bases. CDR1 is SGHTA and CDR2 is FQGNSA in the germline V gene. The CDR3 is made up of 15 amino acids. J was trimmed by 0 bases and V by 4 bases; bases with no gene match: 4. DNA of the CDR3: TGTGCCAGCAGCTCCATAGCGGGTAGCACAGATACGCAGTATTTT. Protein: CASSSIAGSTDTQYF.

The V and J genes are TRBV7-3 and TRBJ2-3, with 9 bases that match TRBD2. CDR1 and CDR2 (germline): SGHTA, FQGTGA. The CDR3 runs to 16 residues. V was clipped by 2 bases and J by 2 bases; unmatched bases: 5. CDR3 loop: CASSLEASGNTDTQYF. As DNA, the CDR3 is TGTGCCAGCAGCTTAGAGGCTAGCGGGAACACAGATACGCAGTATTTT.

This clonotype was seen many times. The chain links TRBV12-3 or TRBV12-4 to TRBJ1-2, with 7 bases that match TRBD1. CDR3 size: 13 residues. The V gene end was trimmed by 6 bases and the J gene end by 8 bases; junction bases not matched to a gene: 9. CDR3 coding DNA: TGTGCCAGCAGCGCCGGGACAGTATACGGCTACACCTTC. This gives the protein CASSAGTVYGYTF.

The chain is built from TRBV7-2 and TRBJ2-2; D gene ambiguous. The V and J ends lost 5 bases and 0 bases respectively, with 7 bases between them. Germline V gene data show CDR1 as SGHTA and CDR2 as FQGNSA. This CDR3 is built from 14 residues. For the CDR3, the DNA is TGTGCCAGCAGCAACGGACCGAACACCGGGGAGCTGTTTTTT. Protein product: CASSNGPNTGELFF.

Only a few counts were recorded for this clonotype. The chain has TRBV28 and TRBJ2-1; 9 bases match TRBD1. V dropped 4 bases and J dropped 5; count of bases not matched to a gene: 6. Germline lookup yields CDR1 MDHEN and CDR2 SYDVKM. The CDR3 contains 15 residues. Here the CDR3 reads CASSYAGQGDNEQFF. DNA for the CDR3: TGTGCCAGCAGTTACGCGGGACAGGGAGACAATGAGCAGTTCTTC.

The genes are TRBV20-1 and TRBJ2-1, with D possibly being TRBD2 (6 bases). Trimming removed 0 bases from V and 3 bases from J, with 18 bases in between. CDR1 is DFQATT, CDR2 SNEGSKA, per germline (reference sequence). This CDR3 has 17 residues. CDR3 sequence: CSARDPGWRANYNEQFF. For the CDR3, the DNA is TGCAGTGCTAGAGACCCGGGGTGGAGGGCGAACTACAATGAGCAGTTCTTC.

A word on this clonotype: A much larger clone differs from this one at a single base, so this may be a read error. This chain uses TRBV7-3 with TRBJ2-5; 13 nucleotides agree with TRBD2. The germline CDR1 and CDR2 sequences are SGHTA and FQGTGA. CDR3 length: 16 amino acids. CDR3 loop: CANSLGTSGVEETQYF. CDR3 nucleotide sequence: TGTGCCAACAGCTTGGGGACTAGCGGGGTGGAAGAGACCCAGTACTTC. The complete variable domain, with remaining parts taken from reference TRBV7-3 and TRBJ2-5, reads GAGVSQTPSNKVTEKGKYVELRCDPISGHTALYWYRQSLGQGPEFLIYFQGTGAADDSGLPNDRFFAVRPEGSVSTLKIQRTERGDSAVYLCANSLGTSGVEETQYFGPGTRLLVL.

This clonotype has a handful of counts. The chain carries TRBV12-3 or TRBV12-4 and TRBJ2-7; D ambiguous. The CDR3 is made up of 14 amino acids. The ends were cut back, 2 bases at V and 2 bases at J, with 10 bases in the middle. This CDR3 reads CASSLLPQAYEQYF. CDR3 coding DNA: TGTGCCAGCAGTTTACTTCCGCAGGCCTACGAGCAGTACTTC.

The chain has TRBV20-1 and TRBJ1-1, with 11 bases lining up with TRBD1. This CDR3 region has 16 residues. Looked up from germline, CDR1 is DFQATT and CDR2 is SNEGSKA (reference sequence). Unmatched junction bases numbered 7, after V lost 0 bases and J lost 4 bases. The CDR3 DNA reads as TGCAGTGCTAGAGAACCAAGGACAGGGGGCTTCACTGAAGCTTTCTTT. Translated, it gives CSAREPRTGGFTEAFF.

At least ten counts were recorded for this clonotype. This chain connects TRBV20-1 to TRBJ2-3; 9 nucleotides align to TRBD2. J was trimmed by 5 bases and V by 2 bases; bases with no gene match: 8. This CDR3 is 15 amino acids long. Germline values: CDR1 DFQATT, CDR2 SNEGSKA (reference sequence). The CDR3 is CSARQSSGDLDTQYF. The CDR3 nucleotides are TGCAGTGCTAGACAATCTAGCGGGGATTTAGATACGCAGTATTTT.